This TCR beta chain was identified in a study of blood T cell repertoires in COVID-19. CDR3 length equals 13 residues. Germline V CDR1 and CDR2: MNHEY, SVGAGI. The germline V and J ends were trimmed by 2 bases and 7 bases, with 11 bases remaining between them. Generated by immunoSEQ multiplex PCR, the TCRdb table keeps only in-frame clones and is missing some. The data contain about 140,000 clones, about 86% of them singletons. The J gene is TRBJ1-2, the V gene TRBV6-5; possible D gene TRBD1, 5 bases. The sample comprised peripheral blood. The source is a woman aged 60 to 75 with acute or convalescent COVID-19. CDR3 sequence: CASSYGQGGGYTF. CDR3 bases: TGTGCCAGCAGTTACGGCCAGGGTGGTGGCTACACCTTC.